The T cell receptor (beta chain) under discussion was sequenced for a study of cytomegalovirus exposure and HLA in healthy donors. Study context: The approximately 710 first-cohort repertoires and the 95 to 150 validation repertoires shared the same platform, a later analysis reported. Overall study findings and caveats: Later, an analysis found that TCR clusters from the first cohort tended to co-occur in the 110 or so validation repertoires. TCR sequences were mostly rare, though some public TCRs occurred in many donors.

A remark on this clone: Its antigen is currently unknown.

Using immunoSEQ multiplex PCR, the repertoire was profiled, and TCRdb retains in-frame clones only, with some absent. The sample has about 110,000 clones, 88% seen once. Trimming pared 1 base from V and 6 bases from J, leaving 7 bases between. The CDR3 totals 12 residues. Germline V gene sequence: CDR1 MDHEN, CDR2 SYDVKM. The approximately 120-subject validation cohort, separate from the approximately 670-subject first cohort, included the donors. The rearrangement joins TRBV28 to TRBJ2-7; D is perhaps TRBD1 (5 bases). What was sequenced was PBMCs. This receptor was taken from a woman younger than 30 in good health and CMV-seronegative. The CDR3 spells CASSLLQAEQYF. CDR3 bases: TGTGCCAGCAGTTTATTACAGGCCGAGCAGTACTTC.